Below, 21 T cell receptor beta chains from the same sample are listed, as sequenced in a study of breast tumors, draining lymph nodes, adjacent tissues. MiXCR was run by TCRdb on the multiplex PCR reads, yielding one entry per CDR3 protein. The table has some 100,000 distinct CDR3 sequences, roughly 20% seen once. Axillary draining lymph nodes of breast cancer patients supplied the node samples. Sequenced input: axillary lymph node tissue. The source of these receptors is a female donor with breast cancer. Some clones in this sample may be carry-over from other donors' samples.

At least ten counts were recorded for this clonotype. The CDR3 DNA follows: TGTGCCAGCAGGGGGACTTACAATGAGCAGTTCTTC. Amino acids: CASRGTYNEQFF. V gene TRBV6-2 or TRBV6-3 combines with J gene TRBJ2-1, with a weak D call TRBD2 (6 bases). The V end lost 6 bases, the J end lost 4 bases, and 7 bases lay between the germline ends. In germline, CDR1 is MNHEY, CDR2 SVGEGT. The CDR3 loop spans 12 amino acids.

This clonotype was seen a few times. The CDR3 loop reads CSATPDSTEAFF. In DNA form, the CDR3 reads TGCAGTGCTACCCCGGACAGCACTGAAGCTTTCTTT. The rearrangement uses TRBV20-1 and TRBJ1-1, with a tentative D call TRBD1 (6 bases). V lost 4 bases and J lost 4, with 10 bases in between. The CDR3 length is 12 residues. Germline V gives CDR1 DFQATT, CDR2 SNEGSKA (reference sequence).

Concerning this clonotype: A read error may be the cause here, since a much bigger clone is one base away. The CDR3 here is CATSGRDLGNTIHF. CDR3 sequence (DNA): TGTGCCACCAGCGGCCGGGACTTGGGAAACACCATACATTTT. The rearrangement joins TRBV15 to TRBJ1-3; D is perhaps TRBD1 (5 bases). The CDR3 runs 14 residues. From germline, CDR1 is LNHNV and CDR2 YYDKDF (reference sequence).

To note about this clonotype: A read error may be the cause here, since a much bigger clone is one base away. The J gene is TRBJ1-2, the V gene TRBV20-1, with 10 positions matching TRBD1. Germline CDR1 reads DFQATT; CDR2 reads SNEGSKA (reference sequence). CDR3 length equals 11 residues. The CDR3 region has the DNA TGCAGTGCTAGGGGGACAGGGGCCTACATCTTC. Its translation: CSARGTGAYIF.

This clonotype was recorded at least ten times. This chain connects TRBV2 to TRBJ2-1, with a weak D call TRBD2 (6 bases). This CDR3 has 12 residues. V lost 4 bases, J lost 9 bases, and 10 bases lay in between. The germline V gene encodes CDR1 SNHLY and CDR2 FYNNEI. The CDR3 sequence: CASSVEGSEQFF. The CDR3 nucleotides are TGTGCCAGCAGTGTGGAGGGTAGTGAGCAGTTCTTC.

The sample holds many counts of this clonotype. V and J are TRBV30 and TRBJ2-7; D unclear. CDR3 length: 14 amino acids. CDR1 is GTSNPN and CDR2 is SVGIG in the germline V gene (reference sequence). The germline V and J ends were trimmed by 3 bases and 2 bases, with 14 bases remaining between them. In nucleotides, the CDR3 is TGTGCCTGGAGGGCCCCTGGCCGGACCTACGAGCAGTACTTC. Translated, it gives CAWRAPGRTYEQYF.

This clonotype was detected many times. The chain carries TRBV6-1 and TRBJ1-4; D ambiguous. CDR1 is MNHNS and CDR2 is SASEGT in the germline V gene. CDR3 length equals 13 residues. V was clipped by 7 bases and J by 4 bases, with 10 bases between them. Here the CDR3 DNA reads TGTGCCAGCACCCTGGGGATTAATGAAAAACTGTTTTTT. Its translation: CASTLGINEKLFF.

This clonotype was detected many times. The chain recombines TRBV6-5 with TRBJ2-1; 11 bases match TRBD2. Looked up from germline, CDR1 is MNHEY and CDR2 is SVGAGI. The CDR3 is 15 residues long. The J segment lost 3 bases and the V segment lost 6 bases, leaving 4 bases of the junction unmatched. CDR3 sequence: CASRALAGGYNEQFF. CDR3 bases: TGTGCCAGCAGGGCCCTAGCGGGGGGCTACAATGAGCAGTTCTTC.

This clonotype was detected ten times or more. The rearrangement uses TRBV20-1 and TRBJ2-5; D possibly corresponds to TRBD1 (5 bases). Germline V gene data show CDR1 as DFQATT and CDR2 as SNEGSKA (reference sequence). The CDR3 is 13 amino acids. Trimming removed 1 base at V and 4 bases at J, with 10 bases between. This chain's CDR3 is CSARVAGRETQYF. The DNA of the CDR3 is TGCAGTGCTAGAGTAGCAGGGCGAGAGACCCAGTACTTC.

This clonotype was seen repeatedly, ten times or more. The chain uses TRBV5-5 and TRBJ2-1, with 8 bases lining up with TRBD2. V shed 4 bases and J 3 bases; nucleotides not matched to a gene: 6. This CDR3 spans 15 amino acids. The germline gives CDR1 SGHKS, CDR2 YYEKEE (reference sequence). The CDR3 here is CASSRERESYNEQFF. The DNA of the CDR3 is TGTGCCAGCAGCCGTGAGCGGGAGAGCTACAATGAGCAGTTCTTC.

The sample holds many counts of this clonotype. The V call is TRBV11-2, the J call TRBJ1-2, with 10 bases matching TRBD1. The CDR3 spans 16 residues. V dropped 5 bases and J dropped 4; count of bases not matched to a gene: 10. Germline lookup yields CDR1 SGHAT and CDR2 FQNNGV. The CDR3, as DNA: TGTGCCAGCAGCCCGACAGGGGGCAGGAGGGGCTATGGCTACACCTTC. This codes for CASSPTGGRRGYGYTF.

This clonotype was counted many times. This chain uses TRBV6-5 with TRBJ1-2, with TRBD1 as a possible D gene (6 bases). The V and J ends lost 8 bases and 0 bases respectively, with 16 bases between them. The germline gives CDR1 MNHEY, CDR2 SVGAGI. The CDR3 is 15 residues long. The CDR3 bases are TGTGCCAGCGGGAGGGGGGCGACTGCTAACTATGGCTACACCTTC. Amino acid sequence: CASGRGATANYGYTF.

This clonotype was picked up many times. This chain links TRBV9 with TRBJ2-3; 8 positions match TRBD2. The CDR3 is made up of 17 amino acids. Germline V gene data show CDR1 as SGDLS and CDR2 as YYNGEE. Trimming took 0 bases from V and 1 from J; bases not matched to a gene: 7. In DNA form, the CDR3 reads TGTGCCAGCAGCGTAGGGGTAGCGGGGACTCGCACAGATACGCAGTATTTT. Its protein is CASSVGVAGTRTDTQYF.

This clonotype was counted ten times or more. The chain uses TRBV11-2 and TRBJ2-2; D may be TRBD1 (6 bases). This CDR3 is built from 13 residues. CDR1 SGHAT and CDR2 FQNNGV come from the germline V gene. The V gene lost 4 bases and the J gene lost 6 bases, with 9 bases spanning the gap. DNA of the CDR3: TGTGCCAGCAGCTCAGGGGTCGCCGGGGAGCTGTTTTTT. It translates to CASSSGVAGELFF.

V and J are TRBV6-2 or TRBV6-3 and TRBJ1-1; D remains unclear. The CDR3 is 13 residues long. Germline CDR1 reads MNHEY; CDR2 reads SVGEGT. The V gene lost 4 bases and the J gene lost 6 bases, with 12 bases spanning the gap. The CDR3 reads CASSSAQGPEAFF. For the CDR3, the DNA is TGTGCCAGCAGTTCGGCCCAAGGGCCTGAAGCTTTCTTT.

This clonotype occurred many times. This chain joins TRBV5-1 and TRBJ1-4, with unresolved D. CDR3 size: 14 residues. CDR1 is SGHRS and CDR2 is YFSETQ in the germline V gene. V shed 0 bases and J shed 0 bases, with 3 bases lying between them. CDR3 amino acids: CASSLAATNEKLFF. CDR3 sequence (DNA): TGCGCCAGCAGCTTGGCAGCAACTAATGAAAAACTGTTTTTT. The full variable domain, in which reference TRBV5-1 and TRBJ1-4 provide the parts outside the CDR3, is KAGVTQTPRYLIKTRGQQVTLSCSPISGHRSVSWYQQTPGQGLQFLFEYFSETQRNKGNFPGRFSGRQFSNSRSEMNVSTLELGDSALYLCASSLAATNEKLFFGSGTQLSVL.

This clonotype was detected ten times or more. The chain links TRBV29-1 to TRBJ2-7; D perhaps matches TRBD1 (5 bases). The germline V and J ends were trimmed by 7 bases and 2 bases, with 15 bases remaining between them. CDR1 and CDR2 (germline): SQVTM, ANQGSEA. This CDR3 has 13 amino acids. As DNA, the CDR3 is TGCAGCGCCGGCAGGGCCAAGACCTACGAGCAGTACTTC. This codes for CSAGRAKTYEQYF.

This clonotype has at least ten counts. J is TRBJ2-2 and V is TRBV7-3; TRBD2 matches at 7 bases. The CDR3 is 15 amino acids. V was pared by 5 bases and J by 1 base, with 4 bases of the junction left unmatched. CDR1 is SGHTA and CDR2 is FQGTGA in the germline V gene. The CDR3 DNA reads TGTGCCAGCAGCCCCGGCGGGGGGAACACCGGGGAGCTGTTTTTT. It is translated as CASSPGGGNTGELFF.

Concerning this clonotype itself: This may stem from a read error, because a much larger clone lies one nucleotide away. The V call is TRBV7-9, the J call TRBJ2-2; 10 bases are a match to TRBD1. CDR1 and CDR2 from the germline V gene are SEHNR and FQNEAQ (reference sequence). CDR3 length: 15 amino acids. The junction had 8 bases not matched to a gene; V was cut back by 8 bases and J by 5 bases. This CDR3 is CASRRDRGWTGELFF. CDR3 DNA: TGTGCCAGCCGCCGGGACAGGGGATGGACCGGGGAGCTGTTTTTT. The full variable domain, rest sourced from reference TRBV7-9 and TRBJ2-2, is DTGVSQNPRHKITKRGQNVTFRCDPISEHNRLYWYRQTLGQGPEFLTYFQNEAQLEKSRLLSDRFSAERPKGSFSTLEIQRTEQGDSAMYLCASRRDRGWTGELFFGEGSRLTVL.

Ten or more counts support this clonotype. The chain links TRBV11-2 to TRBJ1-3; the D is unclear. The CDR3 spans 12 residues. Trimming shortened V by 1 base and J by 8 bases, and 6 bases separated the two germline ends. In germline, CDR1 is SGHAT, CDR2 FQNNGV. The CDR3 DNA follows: TGTGCCAGCAGCTTAGCTGTTGACACCATATATTTT. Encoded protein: CASSLAVDTIYF.

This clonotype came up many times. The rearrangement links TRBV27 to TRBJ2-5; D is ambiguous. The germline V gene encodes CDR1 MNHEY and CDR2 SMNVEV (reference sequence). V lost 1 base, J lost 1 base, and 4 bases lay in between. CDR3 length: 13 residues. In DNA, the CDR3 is TGTGCCAGCAGTTTATGGCCCCAAGAGACCCAGTACTTC. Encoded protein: CASSLWPQETQYF.